The next 22 T cell receptor beta chains were all read from a single sample in a study of T cell changes during pregnancy in multiple sclerosis. Profiled with immunoSEQ multiplex PCR; TCRdb holds only in-frame clones, not every one. There are about 70,000 clones in the sample; just over 90% occur only once, and roughly 1.6% lies in the top ten. This material consisted of peripheral blood, taken after pregnancy. These receptors originate from a female donor with multiple sclerosis, enrolled in a pregnancy study.

In its sample, this clone was seen once. The chain recombines TRBV5-4 with TRBJ2-7, with 7 bases that match TRBD1. The germline V gene has CDR1 SGHNT and CDR2 YYREEE (reference sequence). V trimming: 0 bases; J trimming: 2 bases; junction bases outside the gene matches: 5. This CDR3 contains 15 residues. For the CDR3, the DNA is TGTGCCAGCAGCTTGGCCAGGGGGTATACCTACGAGCAGTACTTC. Translated: CASSLARGYTYEQYF.

In its sample, this clone was seen a few times. The rearrangement joins TRBV11-2 to TRBJ2-7; 9 bases agree with TRBD2. The CDR3 is 17 amino acids. After removal of 0 bases from V and 0 bases from J, the junction contained 6 bases not matched to a gene. The germline gives CDR1 SGHAT, CDR2 FQNNGV. CDR3 sequence reads: CASSLDDLGLASYEQYF. CDR3 DNA: TGTGCCAGCAGCTTAGACGACCTGGGACTAGCCTCCTACGAGCAGTACTTC.

The J gene is TRBJ1-2, the V gene TRBV6-4; D is perhaps TRBD1 (5 bases). V was trimmed by 2 bases and J by 5 bases, leaving 9 bases between them. The CDR3 extends over 13 amino acids. From germline, CDR1 is MRHNA and CDR2 SNTAGT. The CDR3 DNA follows: TGTGCCAGCAGTGACGGGGACTTTTATGGCTACACCTTC. Translated: CASSDGDFYGYTF.

This sequence joins TRBV6-1 and TRBJ1-5; possible D gene TRBD1, 5 bases. CDR3 size: 15 residues. With 7 bases removed from V and 6 bases from J, the gap between germline ends came to 19 bases. The germline gives CDR1 MNHNS, CDR2 SASEGT. In DNA, the CDR3 is TGTGCCAGCACCGAAGGTGGCAGGGAGGGTCAGCCCCAGCATTTT. This translates into CASTEGGREGQPQHF.

This clone was detected only once. The chain recombines TRBV19 with TRBJ2-6; TRBD2 matches at 7 bases. In germline, CDR1 is LNHDA, CDR2 SQIVND (reference sequence). V shed 3 bases, J shed 2 bases, and the junction held 10 bases outside the gene matches. This CDR3 comprises 18 residues. CDR3 in amino acids: CASSMERGGLPGANVLTF. The CDR3 DNA sequence: TGTGCCAGTAGTATGGAGCGGGGAGGGTTGCCTGGGGCCAACGTCCTGACTTTC.

The sample holds a few counts of this clone. CDR3 DNA sequence: TGTGCCAGCAGTTTTTTCGACGGGAACTATGGCTACACCTTC. Amino acid sequence: CASSFFDGNYGYTF. This rearrangement joins TRBV28 to TRBJ1-2; no reliable D call. The V and J ends lost 3 bases and 2 bases respectively, with 10 bases between them. The germline V gene encodes CDR1 MDHEN and CDR2 SYDVKM. The CDR3 length is 14 residues.

The chain employs TRBV11-1 and TRBJ1-5; D remains unclear. V lost 3 bases and J lost 2, with 14 bases in between. This CDR3 is built from 16 residues. Germline values: CDR1 SGHAT, CDR2 FQDESV (reference sequence). CDR3 sequence (DNA): TGTGCCAGCAGCTTCGGTCCTATCGGAGGCAATCAGCCCCAGCATTTT. It codes for CASSFGPIGGNQPQHF.

The chain couples TRBV6-4 to TRBJ2-1; TRBD2 is a possible D gene (7 bases). This CDR3 contains 15 residues. Trimming removed 3 bases from V and 6 bases from J, with 15 bases in between. The germline V gene encodes CDR1 MRHNA and CDR2 SNTAGT. The CDR3 DNA follows: TGTGCCAGCAGTGAAAAACAGGGAGGGGGCAATGAGCAGTTCTTC. Translating gives CASSEKQGGGNEQFF.

The chain carries TRBV6-1 and TRBJ2-3, with TRBD1 matching 7 bases. Germline V CDR1 and CDR2: MNHNS, SASEGT. The ends lost 4 bases at V and 2 bases at J; junction bases unmatched: 6. The CDR3 covers 15 residues. CDR3 nucleotide sequence: TGTGCCAGCAGTGGGCAGGGGGAGTCCACAGATACGCAGTATTTT. Residues: CASSGQGESTDTQYF.

The chain recombines TRBV5-1 with TRBJ2-3; maybe TRBD1 (6 bases). The CDR3 length is 14 residues. Germline loops: CDR1 SGHRS, CDR2 YFSETQ. Trimming stripped 4 bases from V and 1 base from J, with 10 bases between. The CDR3 spells CASSRDTRTDTQYF. In DNA, the CDR3 is TGCGCCAGCAGCCGGGACACCCGCACAGATACGCAGTATTTT.

In DNA form, the CDR3 reads TGTGCCAGCAGCCTAGCGGGAGTCCCCTCCTACGAGCAGTACTTC. Protein: CASSLAGVPSYEQYF. The chain couples TRBV27 to TRBJ2-7, with 10 bases aligning to TRBD2. There are 15 residues in the CDR3. V trimming: 6 bases; J trimming: 0 bases; junction bases outside the gene matches: 5. Germline V gene lookup returns CDR1 MNHEY and CDR2 SMNVEV (reference sequence).

This chain uses TRBV27 with TRBJ1-1, with D maybe TRBD1 (6 bases). The V end was cut by 4 bases, the J end by 3 bases, with 15 bases between. The CDR3 runs to 15 residues. CDR1 is MNHEY, CDR2 SMNVEV, per germline (reference sequence). In DNA, the CDR3 is TGTGCCAGCAGTTCACAGGGAATCCCGGACACTGAAGCTTTCTTT. It encodes CASSSQGIPDTEAFF.

The CDR3 reads CASGGATDTQYF. The CDR3 DNA sequence: TGTGCCAGCGGCGGGGCCACAGATACGCAGTATTTT. V is TRBV18 and J is TRBJ2-3; perhaps TRBD2 as D (6 bases). Germline CDR1 is KGHSH and CDR2 is LQKENI. V was cut by 8 bases and J by 2 bases, with 8 bases left in between. This CDR3 has 12 residues.

This chain links TRBV11-3 with TRBJ1-1; possibly TRBD1 for D (6 bases). The CDR3 loop spans 14 amino acids. In germline, CDR1 is SGHNT, CDR2 YENEEA. The V end lost 5 bases, the J end lost 4 bases, and 14 bases lay between the germline ends. As DNA, the CDR3 is TGTGCCAGCAGCCCCCAGGGGACGGGCACTGAAGCTTTCTTT. Encoded protein: CASSPQGTGTEAFF.

V and J are TRBV4-3 and TRBJ1-1, with D possibly TRBD1 on 6 matching bases. V lost 2 bases to trimming and J lost 4 bases, with 14 bases between them. Germline loops: CDR1 LGHNA, CDR2 YSLEER. The CDR3 is 15 residues long. CDR3 protein: CASSQTGFGSTEAFF. The CDR3 DNA sequence: TGCGCCAGCAGCCAAACAGGGTTTGGTTCCACTGAAGCTTTCTTT.

The gene calls are TRBV5-4 and TRBJ2-7; 7 bases are a match to TRBD1. This CDR3 contains 15 residues. V shed 4 bases, J shed 6 bases, and the junction held 13 bases outside the gene matches. Germline CDR1 and CDR2: SGHNT and YYREEE (reference sequence). CDR3 DNA sequence: TGTGCCAGCAGCCGTCCGGGACAGCCCAAATCCGAGCAGTACTTC. Translating it yields CASSRPGQPKSEQYF.

This clone came up once. This chain joins TRBV2 and TRBJ2-1, with TRBD2 matching over 12 bases. The V gene's germline CDR1 is SNHLY and CDR2 FYNNEI. The CDR3 sequence is 17 residues long. J was trimmed by 0 bases and V by 5 bases; bases with no gene match: 5. In nucleotides, the CDR3 is TGTGCCAGCAGTTCAAGGGGACTAGCGGGCTCCTACAATGAGCAGTTCTTC. This sequence encodes CASSSRGLAGSYNEQFF.

CDR3 sequence: CASGPAGRWVEQYF. As DNA, the CDR3 is TGTGCTAGTGGTCCCGCGGGTAGATGGGTGGAGCAGTACTTC. The chain couples TRBV12-5 to TRBJ2-7; D may be TRBD2 (5 bases). CDR1 and CDR2 from the germline V gene are LGHNT and FRNRAP. The CDR3 is 14 amino acids. V lost 5 bases and J 7 bases, leaving 18 bases between the germline ends.

This chain links TRBV11-2 with TRBJ2-2, with D maybe TRBD2 (5 bases). There are 15 residues in the CDR3. Germline V lookup: CDR1 SGHAT, CDR2 FQNNGV. V gave up 2 bases and J gave up 3 bases, with 10 bases separating them. This chain's CDR3 is CASSLTGMDTGELFF. Written as DNA, the CDR3 is TGTGCCAGCAGCTTAACGGGGATGGACACCGGGGAGCTGTTTTTT.

The rearrangement uses TRBV10-2 and TRBJ2-7, with D possibly TRBD1 on 5 matching bases. V lost 2 bases and J lost 1, with 12 bases in between. Germline CDR1 reads WSHSY; CDR2 reads SAAADI. This CDR3 contains 15 residues. CDR3 in DNA: TGCGCCAGCAGTGAGGATACAGGACAATCCTACGAGCAGTACTTC. This sequence encodes CASSEDTGQSYEQYF.

The chain combines TRBV7-8 with TRBJ2-1; 9 bases agree with TRBD2. The junction had 2 bases not matched to a gene; V was cut back by 0 bases and J by 2 bases. This CDR3 is built from 16 residues. The germline gives CDR1 SGHVS, CDR2 FQNEAQ. CDR3 sequence reads: CASSLAASGTYNEQFF. CDR3 nucleotide sequence: TGTGCCAGCAGCTTAGCGGCTAGCGGGACCTACAATGAGCAGTTCTTC.

The chain recombines TRBV2 with TRBJ1-5; D is uncertain. The CDR3 is made up of 13 amino acids. V was shortened by 3 bases and J by 5 bases, with 8 bases between the two germline ends. Germline values: CDR1 SNHLY, CDR2 FYNNEI. DNA for the CDR3: TGTGCCAGCAGTGAGGATCGGGATCAGCCCCAGCATTTT. Its protein is CASSEDRDQPQHF.